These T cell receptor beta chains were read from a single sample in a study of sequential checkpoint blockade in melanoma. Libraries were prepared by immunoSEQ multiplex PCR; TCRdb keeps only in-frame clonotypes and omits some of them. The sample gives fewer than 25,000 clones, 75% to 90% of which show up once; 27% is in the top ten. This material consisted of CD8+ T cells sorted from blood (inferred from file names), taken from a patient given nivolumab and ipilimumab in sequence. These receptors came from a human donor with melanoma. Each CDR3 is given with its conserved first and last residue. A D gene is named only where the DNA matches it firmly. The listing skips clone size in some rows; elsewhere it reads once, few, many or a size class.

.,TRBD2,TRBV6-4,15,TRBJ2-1,TGTGCCAGCAGCCTCCGACTAGCGGCCTACAATGAGCAGTTCTTC,CASSLRLAAYNEQFF
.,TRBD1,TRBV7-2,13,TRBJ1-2,TGTGCCAGCAGCTTAGGGCAGGGGGGCGGCTACACCTTC,CASSLGQGGGYTF
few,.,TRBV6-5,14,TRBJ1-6,TGTGCCAGCAGTTATGGAGGACTCAATTCACCCCTCCACTTT,CASSYGGLNSPLHF
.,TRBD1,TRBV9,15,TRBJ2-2,TGTGCCAGCAGCGTAGATACAGGGGGCACCGGGGAGCTGTTTTTT,CASSVDTGGTGELFF
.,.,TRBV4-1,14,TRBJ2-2,TGCGCCAGCAGCCACGGGGGAGGAACCGGGGAGCTGTTTTTT,CASSHGGGTGELFF
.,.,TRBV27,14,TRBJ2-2,TGTGCCAGCAGTCCCTTTTTTTATACCGGGGAGCTGTTTTTT,CASSPFFYTGELFF
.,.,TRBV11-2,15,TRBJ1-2,TGTGCCAGCAGCCCGGGGGAAGGGTCCTCCTATGGCTACACCTTC,CASSPGEGSSYGYTF
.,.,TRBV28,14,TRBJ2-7,TGTGCCAGCAGTCGCTCGGGGAGCTCCTACGAGCAGTACTTC,CASSRSGSSYEQYF
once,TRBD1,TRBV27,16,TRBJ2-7,TGTGCCAGCAGTCGCCTAACCGGGACAGGGGTCTACGAGCAGTACTTC,CASSRLTGTGVYEQYF
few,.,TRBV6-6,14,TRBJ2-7,TGTGCCAGCAGTTTTTTCCAGGGGGGATACGAGCAGTACTTC,CASSFFQGGYEQYF
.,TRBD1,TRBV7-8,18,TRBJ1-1,TGTGCCAGCAGCTTAGCGCTAGGAGGGGGCTTAATGAACACTGAAGCTTTCTTT,CASSLALGGGLMNTEAFF
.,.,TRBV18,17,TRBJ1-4,TGTGCCAGCTCACCACCGGAACTGGGGCGGACTAATGAAAAACTGTTTTTT,CASSPPELGRTNEKLFF
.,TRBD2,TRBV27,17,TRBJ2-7,TGTGCCAGCACGAGATTATTTGCGGGAGGGCCGGCGGAAGAGCAGTACTTC,CASTRLFAGGPAEEQYF
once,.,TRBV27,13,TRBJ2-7,TGTGCCAGCAGTTACAGGGAAGGGATCGAGCAGTACTTC,CASSYREGIEQYF
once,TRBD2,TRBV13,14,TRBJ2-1,TGTGCCAGCAGCCCCGGACTAGGCGGCAATGAGCAGTTCTTC,CASSPGLGGNEQFF
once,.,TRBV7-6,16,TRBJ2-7,TGTGCCAGCAGCTTAGCGGTACAGGCCGCTTCCTACGAGCAGTACTTC,CASSLAVQAASYEQYF
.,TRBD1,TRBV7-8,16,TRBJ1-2,TGTGCCAGCAGCTTACTCGGACAGGGGATCAACTATGGCTACACCTTC,CASSLLGQGINYGYTF
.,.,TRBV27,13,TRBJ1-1,TGTGCCAGCAGTTGGGGGCCTAACACTGAAGCTTTCTTT,CASSWGPNTEAFF
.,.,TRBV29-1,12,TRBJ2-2,TGCAGCGTCGCCCGGGTCACCGGGGAGCTGTTTTTT,CSVARVTGELFF
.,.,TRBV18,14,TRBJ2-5,TGTGCCAGCTCACCACTTGAGGGCAGAGAGACCCAGTACTTC,CASSPLEGRETQYF
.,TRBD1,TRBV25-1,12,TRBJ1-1,TGTGCCAGCACTCGGACAGGGGCCAAAGCTTTCTTT,CASTRTGAKAFF
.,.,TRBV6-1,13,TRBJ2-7,TGTGCCAGCAGTGAAGGAGCTTGGTACGAGCAGTACTTC,CASSEGAWYEQYF
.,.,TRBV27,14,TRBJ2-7,TGTGCCAGCAGTCACCGACCCGAAGCGGCCAAGCAGTACTTC,CASSHRPEAAKQYF
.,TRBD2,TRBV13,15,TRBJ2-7,TGTGCCAGCAGCTTATGGGCTAGCGGGAGGTACGAGCAGTACTTC,CASSLWASGRYEQYF
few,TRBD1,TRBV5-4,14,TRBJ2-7,TGTGCCAGCAGCTGGACAGGGGACGGGTACGAGCAGTACTTC,CASSWTGDGYEQYF
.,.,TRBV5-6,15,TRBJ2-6,TGTGCCAGCAGCTCGAGAGACTCTGGGGCCAACGTCCTGACTTTC,CASSSRDSGANVLTF
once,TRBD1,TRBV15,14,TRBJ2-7,TGTGCCACCAGCGGAAAGGACAGGGCAGGCAAGCAGTACTTC,CATSGKDRAGKQYF
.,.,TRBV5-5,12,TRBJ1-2,TGTGCCAGCAGCTCGTACAGGGATGGCTACACCTTC,CASSSYRDGYTF
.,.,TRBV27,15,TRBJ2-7,TGTGCCAGCAGTTTAGGGGGGGGGCTCTGGGGCGAGCAGTACTTC,CASSLGGGLWGEQYF
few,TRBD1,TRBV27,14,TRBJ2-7,TGTGCCAGCAGGCATACGGGACAGTTCTACGAGCAGTACTTC,CASRHTGQFYEQYF
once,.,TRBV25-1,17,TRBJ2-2,TGTGCCAGCAGTGAATGGGGAGCGGTACAGACGACCGGGGAGCTGTTTTTT,CASSEWGAVQTTGELFF
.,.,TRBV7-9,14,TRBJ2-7,TGTGCCAGCAGCTCTCCTTCGCGGGGGCGTGAGCAGTACTTC,CASSSPSRGREQYF
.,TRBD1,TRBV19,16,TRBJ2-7,TGTGCCAGTAGTATAGTCGGGACAGGGCTTCCCTACGAGCAGTACTTC,CASSIVGTGLPYEQYF
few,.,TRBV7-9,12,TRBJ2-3,TGTGCCACCAGCCGAGGCACAGATACGCAGTATTTT,CATSRGTDTQYF
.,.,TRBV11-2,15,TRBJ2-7,TGTGCCAGCAGCTTTTGGCGGGACCCAGCCTACGAGCAGTACTTC,CASSFWRDPAYEQYF
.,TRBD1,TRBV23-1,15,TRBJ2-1,TGCGCCAGCAGTCCGGACAGGGATTTGTACAATGAGCAGTTCTTC,CASSPDRDLYNEQFF
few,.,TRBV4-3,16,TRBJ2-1,TGCGCCAGCAGCCAAGGAATAGGGGCCTTCTACAATGAGCAGTTCTTC,CASSQGIGAFYNEQFF
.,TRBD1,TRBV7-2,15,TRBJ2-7,TGTGCCAGCAGCCTCCACCGGGACAGAGAGTACGAGCAGTACTTC,CASSLHRDREYEQYF
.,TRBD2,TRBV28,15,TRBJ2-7,TGTGCCAGCAGCCTGATGGGAGGGGCTACCTACGAGCAGTACTTC,CASSLMGGATYEQYF
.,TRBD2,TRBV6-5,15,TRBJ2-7,TGTGCCAGCAGTTACTCTCTAGCGGCCCATGGGGAGCAGTACTTC,CASSYSLAAHGEQYF
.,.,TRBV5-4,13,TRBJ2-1,TGTGCCAGCAGCTCGTGGCTTGGCAATGAGCAGTTCTTC,CASSSWLGNEQFF
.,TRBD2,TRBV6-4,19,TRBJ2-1,TGTGCCAGCAGTGCCCCGACTAGCGGGAGGGCCAGCTCCTACAATGAGCAGTTCTTC,CASSAPTSGRASSYNEQFF
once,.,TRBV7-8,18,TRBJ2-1,TGTGCCAGCAGCTTAACTAGTGGCGAGACGAGCTCCTACAATGAGCAGTTCTTC,CASSLTSGETSSYNEQFF
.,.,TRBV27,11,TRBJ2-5,TGTGCCAGCAGCCAGGAGGATCGCCAGTACTTC,CASSQEDRQYF
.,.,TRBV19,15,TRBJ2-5,TGTGCCAGTAGGAGAACCTCAGGGAGCGGGGAGACCCAGTACTTC,CASRRTSGSGETQYF